One and the same sample provided the 30 T cell receptor beta chains below, sequenced in a study of blood T cell repertoires in COVID-19. Assay used: immunoSEQ multiplex PCR; TCRdb lists only in-frame clones, some missing. The sample holds 150,000 to 200,000 clones; approximately 84% are singletons and the top ten take more than 5.5%. Sequenced input: peripheral blood. The source is a human donor in a cohort sampled during active COVID-19.

The genes are TRBV15 and TRBJ2-4; TRBD2 aligns across 8 bases. The CDR3 has 17 residues. J gave up 1 base and V 0 bases, and 5 bases lay outside the gene matches. In germline, CDR1 is LNHNV, CDR2 YYDKDF (reference sequence). The CDR3, as DNA: TGTGCCACCAGCAGAGATCGGTTAGCGGGGGCCAAAAACATTCAGTACTTC. Translated: CATSRDRLAGAKNIQYF. Using reference TRBV15 and TRBJ2-4 for the parts outside the CDR3, the full variable domain is DAMVIQNPRYQVTQFGKPVTLSCSQTLNHNVMYWYQQKSSQAPKLLFHYYDKDFNNEADTPDNFQSRRPNTSFCFLDIRSPGLGDTAMYLCATSRDRLAGAKNIQYFGAGTRLSVL.

The sample holds a few counts of this clone. This chain connects TRBV7-7 to TRBJ2-5; 7 nucleotides match TRBD2. Germline CDR1 reads SSHAT; CDR2 reads FNYEAQ (reference sequence). Trimming removed 5 bases from V and 1 base from J; junction bases left unmatched: 7. The CDR3 is 15 amino acids. DNA for the CDR3: TGTGCCAGCAGCCCATCTAGCGGCCGCCAAGAGACCCAGTACTTC. Translating gives CASSPSSGRQETQYF.

The rearrangement joins TRBV9 to TRBJ2-5; 8 positions match TRBD2. The germline V gene encodes CDR1 SGDLS and CDR2 YYNGEE. V was pared by 1 base and J by 4 bases, with 3 bases of the junction left unmatched. The CDR3 is 14 amino acids. CDR3 DNA: TGTGCCAGCAGCGTAACGGGGGGGTCAGAGACCCAGTACTTC. This codes for CASSVTGGSETQYF.

The V gene is TRBV4-2, the J gene TRBJ2-7; tentatively, D is TRBD2 (5 bases). The V end was cut by 4 bases, the J end by 4 bases, with 11 bases between. This CDR3 is 13 amino acids long. Germline V lookup: CDR1 LGHNA, CDR2 YNFKEQ. DNA of the CDR3: TGTGCCAGCAGCCTGGCGCCGGGGTACGAGCAGTACTTC. Its translation is CASSLAPGYEQYF.

The V gene is TRBV24-1, the J gene TRBJ2-1; 10 bases are a match to TRBD1. This CDR3 spans 13 amino acids. The trim removed 4 bases at V and 9 bases at J, leaving 2 bases unmatched. Per the germline V gene, CDR1 is KGHDR and CDR2 is SFDVKD. The CDR3, as DNA: TGTGCCACCAGTGAGACAGGGGGCGGTGAGCAGTTCTTC. Its protein is CATSETGGGEQFF.

This chain joins TRBV5-5 and TRBJ2-7; 9 bases are a match to TRBD1. CDR3 length: 15 amino acids. From germline, CDR1 is SGHKS and CDR2 YYEKEE (reference sequence). V trimming: 6 bases; J trimming: 2 bases; junction bases outside the gene matches: 9. This chain's CDR3 is CASNAGTGSPYEQYF. For the CDR3, the DNA is TGTGCCAGCAACGCCGGGACAGGGTCCCCCTACGAGCAGTACTTC.

V usage is TRBV6-6 and J usage is TRBJ1-4, with 7 bases identical to TRBD1. The CDR3 is 15 residues long. The junction had 5 bases not matched to a gene; V was cut back by 0 bases and J by 7 bases. The germline V gene has CDR1 MNHNY and CDR2 SVGAGI (reference sequence). This chain's CDR3 is CASSYSQGGSEKLFF. As DNA, the CDR3 is TGTGCCAGCAGTTACTCCCAGGGGGGAAGTGAAAAACTGTTTTTT.

This clone was detected only once. This sequence joins TRBV10-3 and TRBJ1-3; D possibly corresponds to TRBD1 (6 bases). CDR1 is ENHRY, CDR2 SYGVKD, per germline. V lost 3 bases to trimming and J lost 3 bases, with 6 bases between them. CDR3 size: 13 residues. Here the CDR3 reads CAISDRGGNTIYF. CDR3 DNA: TGTGCCATCAGTGACAGGGGTGGAAACACCATATATTTT.

The rearrangement links TRBV5-6 to TRBJ2-1; D uncertain. The CDR3 covers 18 residues. The germline V and J ends were trimmed by 2 bases and 0 bases, with 18 bases remaining between them. Germline loops: CDR1 SGHDT, CDR2 YYEEEE. CDR3 nucleotide sequence: TGTGCCAGCAGCTTCGTGATTCGTGAGGCGAGCTCCTACAATGAGCAGTTCTTC. This gives the protein CASSFVIREASSYNEQFF.

The chain recombines TRBV9 with TRBJ2-5, with 9 bases identical to TRBD1. Germline CDR1 SGDLS, CDR2 YYNGEE. The V gene end was trimmed by 3 bases and the J gene end by 2 bases; junction bases not matched to a gene: 2. The CDR3 length is 14 residues. CDR3 in DNA: TGTGCCAGCAGCGCGGGACAGGGTCAAGAGACCCAGTACTTC. As protein: CASSAGQGQETQYF.

The count of this clone is one. V usage is TRBV11-1 and J usage is TRBJ1-1; TRBD1 might be the D (5 bases). The CDR3 is 14 amino acids. The V gene lost 0 bases and the J gene lost 6 bases, with 11 bases spanning the gap. Germline CDR1 reads SGHAT; CDR2 reads FQDESV (reference sequence). For the CDR3, the DNA is TGTGCCAGCAGCTTAGCGGACATGGTATCTGAAGCTTTCTTT. It is translated as CASSLADMVSEAFF. Complete variable domain (other parts from reference TRBV11-1 and TRBJ1-1): EAEVAQSPRYKITEKSQAVAFWCDPISGHATLYWYRQILGQGPELLVQFQDESVVDDSQLPKDRFSAERLKGVDSTLKIQPAELGDSAMYLCASSLADMVSEAFFGQGTRLTVV.

The rearrangement joins TRBV29-1 to TRBJ2-3; 9 nucleotides line up with TRBD2. With 7 bases clipped from V and 4 bases from J, the junction kept 12 bases outside the gene matches. Germline CDR1 SQVTM, CDR2 ANQGSEA. This CDR3 has 15 amino acids. The CDR3 nucleotides are TGCAGCGCCAATATCGCGGGGGGGCGGGCAGATACGCAGTATTTT. Protein: CSANIAGGRADTQYF.

The CDR3 reads CASSFGLADSYEQYF. CDR3 sequence (DNA): TGTGCCAGCAGCTTCGGACTAGCGGACTCCTACGAGCAGTACTTC. The J gene is TRBJ2-7, the V gene TRBV13; 10 nucleotides match TRBD2. Germline loops: CDR1 PRHDT, CDR2 FYEKMQ (reference sequence). This CDR3 is built from 15 residues. With V trimmed by 3 bases and J by 0 bases, 2 bases remained unmatched.

This chain links TRBV2 with TRBJ2-1, with a weak D call TRBD2 (5 bases). In germline, CDR1 is SNHLY, CDR2 FYNNEI. Trimming removed 7 bases from V and 1 base from J, with 8 bases in between. The CDR3 is made up of 13 amino acids. The CDR3 is CASTRGSYNEQFF. The CDR3 nucleotides are TGTGCCAGCACTCGGGGTTCCTACAATGAGCAGTTCTTC.

The chain is built from TRBV11-3 and TRBJ1-4; 9 bases align to TRBD1. There are 17 residues in the CDR3. CDR1 and CDR2 (germline): SGHNT, YENEEA. V gave up 3 bases and J gave up 7 bases; unmatched junction bases: 12. CDR3 residues: CASSFDHDRDRVEKLFF. The CDR3 nucleotides are TGTGCCAGCAGCTTTGACCACGACCGGGACAGGGTTGAAAAACTGTTTTTT.

Only a few counts were recorded for this clone. The chain combines TRBV6-5 with TRBJ1-2, with 7 bases that match TRBD1. Trimming cost V 6 bases and J 6 bases; bases outside gene matches: 13. CDR3 size: 15 residues. CDR1 is MNHEY and CDR2 is SVGAGI in the germline V gene. The CDR3 bases are TGTGCCAGCAGGCTTGGCCCAGGGGGGATAGATGGCTACACCTTC. Translating gives CASRLGPGGIDGYTF.

The table lists this clone with a count of one. The chain links TRBV19 to TRBJ1-2; D is unresolved. V dropped 10 bases and J dropped 4 bases, with 19 bases sitting between them. The CDR3 loop spans 14 amino acids. Per the germline V gene, CDR1 is LNHDA and CDR2 is SQIVND (reference sequence). The CDR3 sequence is CATKRWGEGYGYTF. DNA of the CDR3: TGTGCCACCAAAAGGTGGGGAGAGGGCTATGGCTACACCTTC.

The chain's CDR3 is CASSLAQAPNQPQHF. CDR3 sequence (DNA): TGTGCCAGCAGCTTAGCACAGGCGCCTAATCAGCCCCAGCATTTT. The chain is built from TRBV7-8 and TRBJ1-5; D is possibly TRBD1 (5 bases). This CDR3 has 15 residues. CDR1 SGHVS and CDR2 FQNEAQ come from the germline V gene. V was cut by 0 bases and J by 4 bases, with 10 bases left in between.

The V and J genes are TRBV6-2 or TRBV6-3 and TRBJ1-6; unclear D gene. The CDR3 runs to 13 residues. Germline values: CDR1 MNHEY, CDR2 SVGEGT. The germline V and J ends were trimmed by 3 bases and 6 bases, with 6 bases remaining between them. In nucleotides, the CDR3 is TGTGCCAGCAGTTATAGCATTAATTCACCCCTCCACTTT. Encoded protein: CASSYSINSPLHF.

The V and J genes are TRBV3-1 (or the pseudogene TRBV3-2) and TRBJ1-1; 7 positions match TRBD1. In germline, CDR1 is LGHDT, CDR2 YNNKEL (reference sequence). CDR3 length: 13 amino acids. V gave up 0 bases and J gave up 8 bases; unmatched junction bases: 3. CDR3 bases: TGTGCCAGCAGCCAAGACCAGGGACAGGAAGCTTTCTTT. As protein: CASSQDQGQEAFF.

The table lists this clone with a few counts. This rearrangement joins TRBV4-1 to TRBJ1-2, with D perhaps TRBD1 (6 bases). The CDR3 loop spans 15 amino acids. V lost 4 bases and J 0 bases, leaving 12 bases between the germline ends. CDR1 and CDR2 (germline): MGHRA, YSYEKL. CDR3 nucleotides: TGCGCCAGCAGCCTTAGCACAGGGTCTAACTATGGCTACACCTTC. It encodes CASSLSTGSNYGYTF.

The genes are TRBV4-1 and TRBJ2-5; 9 bases map to TRBD1. This CDR3 contains 17 residues. With 3 bases clipped from V and 1 base from J, the junction kept 9 bases outside the gene matches. Looked up from germline, CDR1 is MGHRA and CDR2 is YSYEKL. The chain's CDR3 is CASSQGDEDRGQETQYF. CDR3 DNA sequence: TGCGCCAGCAGCCAGGGTGACGAGGACAGGGGCCAAGAGACCCAGTACTTC.

This clone showed up just once. The chain couples TRBV5-5 to TRBJ2-1; D might be TRBD1 (5 bases). Germline assignment: CDR1 SGHKS and CDR2 YYEKEE (reference sequence). The CDR3 sequence is 14 residues long. The ends were cut back, 2 bases at V and 6 bases at J, with 12 bases in the middle. CDR3 loop: CASSFTRVSNEQFF. The CDR3 nucleotides are TGTGCCAGCAGCTTTACCAGGGTAAGCAATGAGCAGTTCTTC.

The V and J genes are TRBV19 and TRBJ2-7; possible D gene TRBD1, 6 bases. Germline V CDR1 and CDR2: LNHDA, SQIVND (reference sequence). The CDR3 runs 14 residues. V gave up 6 bases and J gave up 4 bases, with 16 bases separating them. CDR3 sequence (DNA): TGTGCCAGTAGGTCAGGGGTATTCCCTTACGAGCAGTACTTC. Amino acids: CASRSGVFPYEQYF.

This clone was seen a single time. The rearrangement uses TRBV5-1 and TRBJ2-1; TRBD1 matches at 7 bases. CDR1 is SGHRS and CDR2 is YFSETQ in the germline V gene. V gave up 2 bases and J gave up 7 bases; unmatched junction bases: 18. This CDR3 has 18 amino acids. Here the CDR3 reads CASSLFPLSRGRFNEQFF. The CDR3 DNA reads TGCGCCAGCAGCTTATTCCCGCTGAGTAGGGGGCGTTTTAATGAGCAGTTCTTC. The variable domain in full, with the rest retrieved from reference TRBV5-1 and TRBJ2-1, is KAGVTQTPRYLIKTRGQQVTLSCSPISGHRSVSWYQQTPGQGLQFLFEYFSETQRNKGNFPGRFSGRQFSNSRSEMNVSTLELGDSALYLCASSLFPLSRGRFNEQFFGPGTRLTVL.

In DNA form, the CDR3 reads TGTGCCAGCAGGAGGGGAGCGGGGCCGATTGAGCAGTTCTTC. Protein: CASRRGAGPIEQFF. V gene TRBV6-5 combines with J gene TRBJ2-1, with 7 bases aligning to TRBD2. Germline V gene sequence: CDR1 MNHEY, CDR2 SVGAGI. V trimming: 6 bases; J trimming: 9 bases; junction bases outside the gene matches: 11. The CDR3 totals 14 residues.

This clone was seen a single time. The V and J genes are TRBV5-1 and TRBJ2-3; maybe TRBD2 (5 bases). The CDR3 runs to 16 residues. V was pared by 0 bases and J by 0 bases, with 11 bases between. CDR1 is SGHRS, CDR2 YFSETQ, per germline. CDR3 nucleotide sequence: TGCGCCAGCAGCTTGGTGTCTGGCGGGAGCACAGATACGCAGTATTTT. Residues: CASSLVSGGSTDTQYF.

The chain uses TRBV6-2 or TRBV6-3 and TRBJ1-2; a weak D match, TRBD1 (5 bases). Trimming left V 2 bases short and J 2 bases short, with 12 bases between. This CDR3 has 15 amino acids. Germline V gene sequence: CDR1 MNHEY, CDR2 SVGEGT. CDR3: CASSYTLRQNYGYTF. The CDR3 DNA reads TGTGCCAGCAGTTACACACTCAGACAGAACTATGGCTACACCTTC.

The genes are TRBV5-1 and TRBJ1-3; D is undetermined. V gave up 5 bases and J gave up 0 bases, with 18 bases separating them. Germline CDR1 is SGHRS and CDR2 is YFSETQ. This CDR3 is 17 amino acids long. CDR3 DNA: TGCGCCAGCAGAGCGGAGACGGGGATTCGCTCTGGAAACACCATATATTTT. As protein: CASRAETGIRSGNTIYF.

The CDR3 is CASSEFVARDSPLHF. In nucleotides, the CDR3 is TGTGCCAGCAGTGAATTCGTTGCCAGGGATTCACCCCTCCACTTT. The V gene is TRBV6-1, the J gene TRBJ1-6, with a weak D call TRBD1 (5 bases). Between the trimmed V and J ends, which lost 2 bases and 8 bases, there was a span of 13 bases. The CDR3 extends over 15 amino acids. The germline V gene has CDR1 MNHNS and CDR2 SASEGT.